Below, one T cell receptor beta chain is given with its context. Profiling relied on immunoSEQ multiplex PCR, and the TCRdb table lists in-frame clones only, not all of them. The sample shows about 980,000 clones, approximately 76% of them seen only once. The data originate from a study of shared clonotypes between healthy human individuals. The sample was memory CD4+ T cells sorted from blood. Subset reported: CD45RA-negative fraction. The receptor was derived from a man aged 18 to 29 in good health.

CDR3 sequence reads: CASTLTSERSTDTQYF. The CDR3 DNA follows: TGTGCCAGCACCCTGACTAGCGAACGATCCACAGATACGCAGTATTTT. The rearrangement links TRBV5-6 to TRBJ2-3, with 8 bases identical to TRBD2. Germline assignment: CDR1 SGHDT and CDR2 YYEEEE. The CDR3 has 16 residues. V shed 6 bases, J shed 2 bases, and the junction held 11 bases outside the gene matches.